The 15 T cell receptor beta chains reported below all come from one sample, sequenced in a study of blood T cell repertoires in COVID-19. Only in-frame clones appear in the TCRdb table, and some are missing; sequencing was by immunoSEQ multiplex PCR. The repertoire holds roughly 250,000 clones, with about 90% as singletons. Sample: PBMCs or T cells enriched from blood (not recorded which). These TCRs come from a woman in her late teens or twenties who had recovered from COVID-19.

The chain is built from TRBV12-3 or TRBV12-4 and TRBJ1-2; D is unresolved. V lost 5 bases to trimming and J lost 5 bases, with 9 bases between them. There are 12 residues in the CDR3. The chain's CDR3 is CASSRPRYGYTF. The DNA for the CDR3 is TGTGCCAGCAGTCGCCCGCGGTATGGCTACACCTTC.

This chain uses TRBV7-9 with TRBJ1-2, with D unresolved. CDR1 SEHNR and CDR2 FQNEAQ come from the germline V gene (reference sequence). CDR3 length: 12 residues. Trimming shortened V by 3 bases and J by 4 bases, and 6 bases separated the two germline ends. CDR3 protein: CASSFLAYGYTF. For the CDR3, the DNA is TGTGCCAGCAGCTTCCTGGCCTATGGCTACACCTTC.

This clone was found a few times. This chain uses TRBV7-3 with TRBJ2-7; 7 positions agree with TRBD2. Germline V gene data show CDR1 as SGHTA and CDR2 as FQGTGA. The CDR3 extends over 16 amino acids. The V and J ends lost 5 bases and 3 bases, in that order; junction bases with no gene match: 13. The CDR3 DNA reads TGTGCCAGCAGCCCCGACGGGGGGTGGTCCATCTACGAGCAGTACTTC. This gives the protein CASSPDGGWSIYEQYF.

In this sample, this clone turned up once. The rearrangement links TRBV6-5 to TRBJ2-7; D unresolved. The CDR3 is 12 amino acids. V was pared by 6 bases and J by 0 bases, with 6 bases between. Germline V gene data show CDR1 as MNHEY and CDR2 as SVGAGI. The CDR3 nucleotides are TGTGCCAGCAGAACAGTCTCCTACGAGCAGTACTTC. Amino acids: CASRTVSYEQYF.

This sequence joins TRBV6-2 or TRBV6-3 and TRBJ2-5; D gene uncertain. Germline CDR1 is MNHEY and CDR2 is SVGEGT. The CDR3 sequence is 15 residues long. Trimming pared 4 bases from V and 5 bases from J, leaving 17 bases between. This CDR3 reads CASSSELGVLETQYF. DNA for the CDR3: TGTGCCAGCAGTTCTGAACTGGGCGTTTTGGAGACCCAGTACTTC.

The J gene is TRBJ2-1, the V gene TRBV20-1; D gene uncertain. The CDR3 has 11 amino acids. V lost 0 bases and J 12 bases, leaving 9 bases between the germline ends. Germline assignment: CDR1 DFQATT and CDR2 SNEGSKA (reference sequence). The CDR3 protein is CSARDPVRQFF. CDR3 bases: TGCAGTGCTAGAGATCCGGTGCGGCAGTTCTTC.

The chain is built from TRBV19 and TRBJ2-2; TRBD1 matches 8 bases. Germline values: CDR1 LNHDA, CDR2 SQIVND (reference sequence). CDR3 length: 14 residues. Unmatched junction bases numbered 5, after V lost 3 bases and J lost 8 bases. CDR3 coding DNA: TGTGCCAGTAGTATCGAACAGGGGGTTGGGGAGCTGTTTTTT. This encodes CASSIEQGVGELFF.

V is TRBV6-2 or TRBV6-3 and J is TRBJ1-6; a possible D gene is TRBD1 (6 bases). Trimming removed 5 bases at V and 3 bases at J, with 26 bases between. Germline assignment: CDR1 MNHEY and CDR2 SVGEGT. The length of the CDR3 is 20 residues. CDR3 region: CASSAPGTSSILIYNSPLHF. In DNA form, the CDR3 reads TGTGCCAGCAGTGCCCCCGGGACATCTTCTATCCTGATCTATAATTCACCCCTCCACTTT.

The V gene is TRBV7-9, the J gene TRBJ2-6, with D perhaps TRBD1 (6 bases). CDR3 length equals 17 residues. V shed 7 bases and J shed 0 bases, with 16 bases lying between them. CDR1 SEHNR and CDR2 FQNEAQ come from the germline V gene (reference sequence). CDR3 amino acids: CASTVGQPSSGANVLTF. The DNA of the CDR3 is TGTGCCAGCACCGTCGGACAGCCGAGCTCTGGGGCCAACGTCCTGACTTTC.

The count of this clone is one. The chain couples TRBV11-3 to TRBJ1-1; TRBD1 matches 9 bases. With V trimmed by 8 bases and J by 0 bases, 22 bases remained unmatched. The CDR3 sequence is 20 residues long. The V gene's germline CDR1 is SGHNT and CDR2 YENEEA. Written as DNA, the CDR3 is TGTGCCAGCCGAATTGGGACAGGGAGAGCTGGATCGAGAATGAACACTGAAGCTTTCTTT. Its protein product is CASRIGTGRAGSRMNTEAFF.

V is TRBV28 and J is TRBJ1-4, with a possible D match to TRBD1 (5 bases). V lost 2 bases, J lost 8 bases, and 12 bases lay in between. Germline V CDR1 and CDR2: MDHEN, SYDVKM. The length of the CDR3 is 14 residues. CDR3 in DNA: TGTGCCAGCAGTTTAACGGGGGATGGGGAAAAACTGTTTTTT. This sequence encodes CASSLTGDGEKLFF.

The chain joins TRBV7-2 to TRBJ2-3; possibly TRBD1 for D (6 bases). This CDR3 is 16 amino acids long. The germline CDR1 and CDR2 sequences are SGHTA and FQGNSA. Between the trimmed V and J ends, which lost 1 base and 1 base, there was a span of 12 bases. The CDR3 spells CASSLVGTPGTDTQYF. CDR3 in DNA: TGTGCCAGCAGCTTAGTCGGGACACCGGGCACAGATACGCAGTATTTT.

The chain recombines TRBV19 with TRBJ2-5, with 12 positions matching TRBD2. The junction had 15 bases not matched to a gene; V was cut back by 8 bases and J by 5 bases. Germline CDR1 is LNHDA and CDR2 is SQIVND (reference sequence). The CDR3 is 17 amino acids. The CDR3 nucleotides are TGTGCCAGTGGGATATCGACTAGCGGGAGAGGAACGGAGACCCAGTACTTC. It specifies CASGISTSGRGTETQYF. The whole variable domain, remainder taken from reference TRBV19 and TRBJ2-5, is DGGITQSPKYLFRKEGQNVTLSCEQNLNHDAMYWYRQDPGQGLRLIYYSQIVNDFQKGDIAEGYSVSREKKESFPLTVTSAQKNPTAFYLCASGISTSGRGTETQYFGPGTRLLVL.

The CDR3 sequence: CASSEEAGGLYEQYF. The CDR3 nucleotides are TGTGCCAGCAGTGAAGAGGCGGGGGGCCTCTACGAGCAGTACTTC. The chain combines TRBV2 with TRBJ2-7, with TRBD2 matching 8 bases. CDR1 and CDR2 from the germline V gene are SNHLY and FYNNEI. The CDR3 spans 15 residues. V trimming: 1 base; J trimming: 3 bases; junction bases outside the gene matches: 5. The whole variable domain, filled in from reference TRBV2 and TRBJ2-7, reads EPEVTQTPSHQVTQMGQEVILRCVPISNHLYFYWYRQILGQKVEFLVSFYNNEISEKSEIFDDQFSVERPDGSNFTLKIRSTKLEDSAMYFCASSEEAGGLYEQYFGPGTRLTVT.

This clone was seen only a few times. This chain's CDR3 is CASSGQVGNQPQHF. CDR3 DNA sequence: TGTGCCAGCAGTGGACAGGTTGGCAATCAGCCCCAGCATTTT. V and J are TRBV2 and TRBJ1-5; the D gene is possibly TRBD1 (6 bases). This CDR3 has 14 amino acids. V lost 4 bases and J lost 2, with 9 bases in between. Germline V gene data show CDR1 as SNHLY and CDR2 as FYNNEI.